The rows below give T cell receptor beta chains drawn from one sample of a study of cytomegalovirus exposure and HLA in healthy donors. Some clones are missing from TCRdb's copy, which holds only in-frame ones; the method was immunoSEQ multiplex PCR. The sample contains some 79,000 clones, about 78% of which appear only once. Sequencing used PBMCs. These TCRs come from a male donor in good health and CMV-seropositive. CDR3s include the opening cysteine and the closing phenylalanine or tryptophan. The order of the fields is clone size, V gene, D gene, J gene, CDR3 DNA, CDR3 protein. D genes are given only for firm matches. Clone size is given for some rows only: seen once, a few or many times, or a class if the clone is expanded.

once	TRBV6-5	-	TRBJ2-1	TGTGCCAGCAAACCGGACCTGAGGGATGAGTTCTTC	CASKPDLRDEFF
-	TRBV14	-	TRBJ1-1	TGTGCCAGCAGCCAAGGGGCGGGGTGGACAGCTTTCTTT	CASSQGAGWTAFF
-	TRBV19	TRBD2	TRBJ2-5	TGTGCCAGTAGTGCGGGGGGTGGGGAGACCCAGTACTTC	CASSAGGGETQYF
-	TRBV11-2	-	TRBJ2-7	TGTGCCAGCAGGAAGACAGGCTCCTACGAGCAGTACTTC	CASRKTGSYEQYF
-	TRBV6-6	-	TRBJ1-5	TGTGCCAGCAGTTACGCGGGCAATCAGCCCCAGCATTTT	CASSYAGNQPQHF
-	TRBV27	-	TRBJ2-3	TGTGCCAGCAGTTTATCTGACAACACAGATACGCAGTATTTT	CASSLSDNTDTQYF
-	TRBV4-1	TRBD1	TRBJ1-5	TGCGCCAGCAGCCAAGGACTGACAGGGGTCAATCAGCCCCAGCATTTT	CASSQGLTGVNQPQHF
-	TRBV28	-	TRBJ2-7	TGTGCCAGCAGTTTAACAGGGACCCACGAGCAGTACTTC	CASSLTGTHEQYF
-	TRBV6-4	-	TRBJ2-7	TGTGCCAGCAGCCCGGGACACCTAGGTTCCTACGAGCAGTACTTC	CASSPGHLGSYEQYF
-	TRBV28	-	TRBJ1-6	TGTGCCAGCAGTCCACCCAACAGGCCTTCCCTCCACTTT	CASSPPNRPSLHF
-	TRBV6-5	-	TRBJ2-1	TGTGCCAGCAGTTACCACCTACAGGGATACAATGAGCAGTTCTTC	CASSYHLQGYNEQFF
-	TRBV5-8	TRBD2	TRBJ2-5	TGTGCCAGCAGCACCGGACTAGCGGGGGAAAAAGAGACCCAGTACTTC	CASSTGLAGEKETQYF
-	TRBV27	-	TRBJ1-1	TGTGCCAGCAGTTCTCATTCCAGGGGTGTCGGCGCTTTCTTT	CASSSHSRGVGAFF
-	TRBV19	-	TRBJ2-3	TGTGCCAGTAGTAAAGGGGCGAGTTTTACAGATACGCAGTATTTT	CASSKGASFTDTQYF
-	TRBV5-6	TRBD1	TRBJ1-5	TGTGCCAGCAGCCTGGGACAGGGGACGCAGCCCCAGCATTTT	CASSLGQGTQPQHF
once	TRBV19	TRBD2	TRBJ2-5	TGTGCCAGTAGTTTCGGGACCCCCGGGGGGGAGCAGTACTTC	CASSFGTPGGEQYF
once	TRBV18	-	TRBJ1-3	TGTGCCAGCTCACCACGGACAGCAGGCTCTGGAAACACCATATATTTT	CASSPRTAGSGNTIYF
-	TRBV4-1	-	TRBJ2-7	TGCGCCAGCGCCCGGGACTTCACGGGCGAGCAGTACTTC	CASARDFTGEQYF
-	TRBV28	TRBD2	TRBJ2-5	TGTGCCAGCAGTCATACTAGCGGGGGGGTGGAGACCCAGTACTTC	CASSHTSGGVETQYF
-	TRBV27	-	TRBJ1-1	TGTGCCAGCAGTTTAATCATGAACACTGAAGCTTTCTTT	CASSLIMNTEAFF
few	TRBV4-1	-	TRBJ2-7	TGCGCCAGCAGCCAACAGGGGAACGAGCAGTACTTC	CASSQQGNEQYF
-	TRBV6-5	-	TRBJ1-2	TGTGCCAGCAGTCAGTCTTACCAGATTTATGGCTACACCTTC	CASSQSYQIYGYTF
-	TRBV6-6	-	TRBJ1-1	TGTGCCAGCGCTTTATTAGGGGGGAACACTGAAGCTTTCTTT	CASALLGGNTEAFF
-	TRBV28	-	TRBJ1-1	TGTGCCAGCAGGTCGCCGGGAACGAACACTGAAGCTTTCTTT	CASRSPGTNTEAFF
-	TRBV28	TRBD1	TRBJ2-3	TGTGCCAGCAGTCTCCCGGGACAGGGGACGAGCACAGATACGCAGTATTTT	CASSLPGQGTSTDTQYF
-	TRBV19	TRBD2	TRBJ2-3	TGTGCCAGTAGCCCATCGCTACAGACTAGCGCCCGCACAGATACGCAGTATTTT	CASSPSLQTSARTDTQYF
-	TRBV7-9	-	TRBJ1-2	TGTGCCAGCAGCCCGGGGTATTTTGGTAGCTACCCCTTC	CASSPGYFGSYPF
-	TRBV5-1	TRBD1	TRBJ1-4	TGCGCCAGCAGCGGGACAGGCGCAACTAATGAAAAACTGTTTTTT	CASSGTGATNEKLFF
-	TRBV6-1	-	TRBJ1-2	TGTGCCAGCAGCTATCTGACCGGAGCGAGTGTCTACACCTTC	CASSYLTGASVYTF
-	TRBV29-1	TRBD2	TRBJ2-1	TGCAGCGTTGTAGCGGGAGGGTACAATGAGCAGTTCTTC	CSVVAGGYNEQFF
-	TRBV6-1	-	TRBJ2-7	TGTGCCAGCAGTGAAGGGGATACAGGGCGTTACGAGCAGTACTTC	CASSEGDTGRYEQYF
-	TRBV27	-	TRBJ1-5	TGTGCCAGCAGTTTATATCTCAATCAGCCCCAGCATTTT	CASSLYLNQPQHF
once	TRBV10-3	-	TRBJ1-2	TGTGCCATCAGTGAGGACCCGGGAGATAACTATGGCTACACCTTC	CAISEDPGDNYGYTF
-	TRBV29-1	-	TRBJ2-2	TGCAGCGTTGAAGTCGGCGGCAGGGAAAGGACCGGGGAGCTGTTTTTT	CSVEVGGRERTGELFF
-	TRBV11-1	TRBD1	TRBJ2-1	TGTGCCAGCAGCTTAGCGAGAGGGGGCAAGGTCAATGAGCAGTTCTTC	CASSLARGGKVNEQFF